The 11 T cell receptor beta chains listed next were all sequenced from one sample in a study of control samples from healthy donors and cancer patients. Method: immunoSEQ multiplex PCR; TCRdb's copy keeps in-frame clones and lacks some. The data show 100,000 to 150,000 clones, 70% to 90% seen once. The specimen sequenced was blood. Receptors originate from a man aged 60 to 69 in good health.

DNA for the CDR3: TGTGCCAGCTCACCGAGGGTCACTAATGAAAAACTGTTTTTT. It translates to CASSPRVTNEKLFF. The chain carries TRBV18 and TRBJ1-4; D unclear. CDR3 length: 14 amino acids. The V and J ends lost 3 bases and 2 bases respectively, with 7 bases between them. CDR1 is KGHSH, CDR2 LQKENI, per germline.

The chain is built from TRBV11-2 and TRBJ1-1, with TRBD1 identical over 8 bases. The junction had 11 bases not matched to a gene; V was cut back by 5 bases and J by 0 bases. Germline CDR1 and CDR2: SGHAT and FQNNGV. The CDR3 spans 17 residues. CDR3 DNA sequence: TGTGCCAGCAGCCTTAACCAGGGGGCTGGAATGAACACTGAAGCTTTCTTT. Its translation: CASSLNQGAGMNTEAFF.

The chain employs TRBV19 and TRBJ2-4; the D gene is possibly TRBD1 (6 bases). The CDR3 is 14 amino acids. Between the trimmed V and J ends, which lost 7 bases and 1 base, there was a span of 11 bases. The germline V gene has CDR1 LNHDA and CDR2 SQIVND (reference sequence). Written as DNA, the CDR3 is TGTGCCAGTATTGATCAGGGGGCCAAAAACATTCAGTACTTC. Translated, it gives CASIDQGAKNIQYF.

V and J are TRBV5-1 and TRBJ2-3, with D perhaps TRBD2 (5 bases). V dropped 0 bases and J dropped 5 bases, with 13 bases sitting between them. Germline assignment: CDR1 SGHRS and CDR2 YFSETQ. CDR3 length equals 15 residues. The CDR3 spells CASSLGGPRGDTQYF. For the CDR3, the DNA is TGCGCCAGCAGCTTGGGTGGGCCCCGGGGAGATACGCAGTATTTT.

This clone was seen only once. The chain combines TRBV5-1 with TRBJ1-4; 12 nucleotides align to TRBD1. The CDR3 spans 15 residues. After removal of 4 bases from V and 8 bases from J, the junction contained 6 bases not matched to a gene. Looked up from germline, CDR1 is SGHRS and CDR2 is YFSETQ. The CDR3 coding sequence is TGCGCCAGCAGCGACCCCGGGACAGGGGGCGAAAAACTGTTTTTT. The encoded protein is CASSDPGTGGEKLFF.

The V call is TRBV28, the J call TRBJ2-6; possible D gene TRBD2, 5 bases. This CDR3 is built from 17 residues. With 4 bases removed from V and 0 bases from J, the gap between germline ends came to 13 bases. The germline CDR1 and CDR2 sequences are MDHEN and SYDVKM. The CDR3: CASSSGIGVSGANVLTF. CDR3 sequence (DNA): TGTGCCAGCAGTTCGGGAATCGGAGTCTCTGGGGCCAACGTCCTGACTTTC.

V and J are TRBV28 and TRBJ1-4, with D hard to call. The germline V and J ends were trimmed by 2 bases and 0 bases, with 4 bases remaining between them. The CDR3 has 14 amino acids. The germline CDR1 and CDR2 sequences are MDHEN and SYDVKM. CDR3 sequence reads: CASSLTTTNEKLFF. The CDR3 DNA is TGTGCCAGCAGTTTAACTACAACTAATGAAAAACTGTTTTTT.

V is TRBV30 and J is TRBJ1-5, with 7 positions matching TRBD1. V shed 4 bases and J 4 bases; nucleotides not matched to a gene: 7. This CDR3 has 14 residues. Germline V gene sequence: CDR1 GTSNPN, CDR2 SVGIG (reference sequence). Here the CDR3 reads CAWKGAGANQPQHF. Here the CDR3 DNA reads TGTGCCTGGAAGGGGGCTGGAGCAAATCAGCCCCAGCATTTT. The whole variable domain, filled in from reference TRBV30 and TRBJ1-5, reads SQTIHQWPATLVQPVGSPLSLECTVEGTSNPNLYWYRQAAGRGLQLLFYSVGIGQISSEVPQNLSASRPQDRQFILSSKKLLLSDSGFYLCAWKGAGANQPQHFGDGTRLSIL.

The chain's CDR3 is CASSPQGRSYNEQFF. CDR3 bases: TGTGCCAGCAGCCCTCAGGGGCGCTCCTACAATGAGCAGTTCTTC. The rearrangement joins TRBV9 to TRBJ2-1, with D possibly matching TRBD1 (6 bases). Germline CDR1 and CDR2: SGDLS and YYNGEE. Trimming pared 4 bases from V and 0 bases from J, leaving 11 bases between. This CDR3 is 15 amino acids long.

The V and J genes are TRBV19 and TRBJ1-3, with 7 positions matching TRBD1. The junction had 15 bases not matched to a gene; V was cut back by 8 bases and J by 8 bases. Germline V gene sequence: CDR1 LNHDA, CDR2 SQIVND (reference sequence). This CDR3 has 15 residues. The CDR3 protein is CASSQGGSLSDTIYF. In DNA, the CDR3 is TGTGCCAGTTCCCAGGGGGGAAGTTTGTCGGACACCATATATTTT.

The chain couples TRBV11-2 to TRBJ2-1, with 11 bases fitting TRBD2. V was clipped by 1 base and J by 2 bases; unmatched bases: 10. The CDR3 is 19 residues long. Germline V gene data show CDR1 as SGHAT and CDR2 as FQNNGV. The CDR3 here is CASSLVTTSGGSPYNEQFF. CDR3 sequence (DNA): TGTGCCAGCAGCTTAGTAACCACTAGCGGGGGTTCCCCCTACAATGAGCAGTTCTTC.